The TCR beta chain described here comes from a study of vaccination and CD4 T cells after COVID-19. Study overall: Stimuli were overlapping spike peptide pools of SARS-CoV-2 and three common cold coronaviruses (HCoV-NL63, HCoV-OC43, HCoV-229E). Culture controls were given either a CEFX pool, an HIV-1 Nef pool, or no peptide.

Sequencing of the DNA from cultured CD4+ T cells was carried out with the Oncomine TCR Beta short-read assay. Genomic DNA was taken out of cultured CD4+ T cells by extraction. TCRdb re-analysed the PCR reads in MiXCR, keeping a single row per CDR3 protein. This table holds about 21,000 distinct CDR3 sequences, 67% found once. The CDR3 is 15 amino acids. Germline V gene sequence: CDR1 SGHRS, CDR2 YFSETQ. Trimming pared 2 bases from V and 4 bases from J, leaving 13 bases between. About this clonotype itself: Antigen: not known.

As for treatment: roughly 10-day PBMC culture with coronavirus spike peptide pools or control peptides (ViraFEST assay). This TCR came from a human donor who had recovered from COVID-19. This chain joins TRBV5-1 and TRBJ1-5; no clear D. Sequenced: CD4+ T cells from blood, cultured in vitro. This CDR3 reads CASSLGGPGNQPQHF. CDR3 in DNA: TGCGCCAGCAGCTTAGGAGGGCCGGGTAATCAGCCCCAGCATTTT.